The 20 T cell receptor beta chains below were found in one sample sequenced in a study of CD8 T cells in Susac syndrome. RNA was extracted with the RNeasy kit, and a quantity of 0.5 to 1 ug was reverse transcribed using random hexamers. TCRdb reprocessed the immunoSEQ multiplex PCR reads via MiXCR and lists one record per CDR3 protein. The sample includes about 210,000 distinct CDR3 sequences, 95% of them seen just once. The source material was CD4+ T cells from PBMCs. These receptors originate from a human donor with multiple sclerosis.

This chain joins TRBV9 and TRBJ2-1, with D possibly being TRBD2 (6 bases). Germline V gene sequence: CDR1 SGDLS, CDR2 YYNGEE. This CDR3 has 12 amino acids. The germline V and J ends were trimmed by 0 bases and 15 bases, with 13 bases remaining between them. CDR3 nucleotides: TGTGCCAGCAGCGTAGTGGGGGGACTCCCGTTCTTC. Translated: CASSVVGGLPFF.

The DNA of the CDR3 is TGTGCCAGCAGTCCCACGACAGGGAAGATGGGCTACGAGCAGTACTTC. The encoded protein is CASSPTTGKMGYEQYF. The V and J genes are TRBV27 and TRBJ2-7, with 7 bases aligning to TRBD1. CDR3 size: 16 residues. In germline, CDR1 is MNHEY, CDR2 SMNVEV (reference sequence). Trimming removed 5 bases from V and 3 bases from J; junction bases left unmatched: 13.

This chain connects TRBV29-1 to TRBJ1-4; the D is unclear. CDR3 length: 13 amino acids. The V gene's germline CDR1 is SQVTM and CDR2 ANQGSEA. Trimming took off 7 bases at V and 7 bases at J, with 16 bases between the two ends. Here the CDR3 DNA reads TGCAGCGCACTTTTACAAGGGAGTGAAAAACTGTTTTTT. It translates to CSALLQGSEKLFF.

In this sample, this clonotype turned up once. The chain is built from TRBV6-5 and TRBJ2-7, with D perhaps matching TRBD1 or TRBD2 (7 bases each). CDR1 and CDR2 from the germline V gene are MNHEY and SVGAGI. V was pared by 6 bases and J by 0 bases, with 12 bases between. The CDR3 sequence is 14 residues long. The CDR3 region is CASRRGDSSYEQYF. The DNA for the CDR3 is TGTGCCAGCAGACGGGGGGACAGCTCCTACGAGCAGTACTTC.

The chain carries TRBV2 and TRBJ2-2; D remains ambiguous. There are 13 residues in the CDR3. Trimming removed 6 bases at V and 6 bases at J, with 11 bases between. CDR1 and CDR2 from the germline V gene are SNHLY and FYNNEI. The chain's CDR3 is CASRIAVAGELFF. The CDR3 nucleotides are TGTGCCAGCAGGATCGCGGTGGCCGGGGAGCTGTTTTTT.

This chain joins TRBV5-6 and TRBJ2-7; D gene ambiguous. Trimming removed 3 bases at V and 3 bases at J, with 7 bases between. From germline, CDR1 is SGHDT and CDR2 YYEEEE. The CDR3 runs to 12 residues. The CDR3 protein is CASSSPSYEQYF. The CDR3 nucleotides read TGTGCCAGCAGCTCTCCTAGCTACGAGCAGTACTTC.

This clonotype was seen a single time. The J gene is TRBJ2-1, the V gene TRBV5-1; D unclear. V was shortened by 0 bases and J by 0 bases, with 7 bases between the two germline ends. The CDR3 is 15 amino acids. CDR1 and CDR2 from the germline V gene are SGHRS and YFSETQ. The CDR3 DNA reads as TGCGCCAGCAGCTTGGGGTCGAACTCCTACAATGAGCAGTTCTTC. Its translation: CASSLGSNSYNEQFF.

This clonotype was recorded once. V usage is TRBV5-1 and J usage is TRBJ1-1; tentative D call: TRBD1 (6 bases). The ends were cut back, 3 bases at V and 2 bases at J, with 20 bases in the middle. The CDR3 has 17 residues. Germline values: CDR1 SGHRS, CDR2 YFSETQ. CDR3 nucleotides: TGCGCCAGCAGCTCGCCCGCTTCGGGGGGCTATAACACTGAAGCTTTCTTT. The encoded protein is CASSSPASGGYNTEAFF.

This rearrangement joins TRBV20-1 to TRBJ2-1; TRBD2 agrees at 11 bases. Per germline, CDR1 DFQATT and CDR2 SNEGSKA (reference sequence). V gave up 1 base and J gave up 6 bases; unmatched junction bases: 5. The CDR3 spans 15 residues. This chain's CDR3 is CSARVFSGRGNEQFF. The CDR3 DNA is TGCAGTGCTAGAGTTTTTAGCGGGAGGGGCAATGAGCAGTTCTTC.

V gene TRBV29-1 combines with J gene TRBJ2-1; 8 bases align to TRBD2. Germline V gives CDR1 SQVTM, CDR2 ANQGSEA. V shed 3 bases, J shed 9 bases, and the junction held 7 bases outside the gene matches. There are 13 residues in the CDR3. CDR3 sequence reads: CSVETGGPIEQFF. The CDR3 region has the DNA TGCAGCGTTGAGACGGGAGGGCCTATTGAGCAGTTCTTC.

The chain couples TRBV12-3 or TRBV12-4 to TRBJ2-7; no reliable D call. The CDR3 loop spans 15 amino acids. Trimming pared 5 bases from V and 0 bases from J, leaving 14 bases between. CDR3 coding DNA: TGTGCCAGCAGTCCCTCGAACAGAAACTCCTACGAGCAGTACTTC. Amino acids: CASSPSNRNSYEQYF.

This clonotype has only one observation. V is TRBV27 and J is TRBJ2-1; D gene uncertain. The CDR3 is 14 amino acids. Looked up from germline, CDR1 is MNHEY and CDR2 is SMNVEV (reference sequence). With 4 bases removed from V and 6 bases from J, the gap between germline ends came to 13 bases. The CDR3 sequence: CASSSSGLGNEQFF. As DNA, the CDR3 is TGTGCCAGCAGTTCATCAGGCCTCGGCAATGAGCAGTTCTTC.

The chain recombines TRBV15 with TRBJ2-7; D remains ambiguous. The CDR3 is made up of 14 amino acids. Germline V gives CDR1 LNHNV, CDR2 YYDKDF (reference sequence). V dropped 1 base and J dropped 0 bases, with 7 bases sitting between them. CDR3 amino acids: CATSRVGSSYEQYF. The CDR3 nucleotides read TGTGCCACCAGCAGAGTTGGCAGCTCCTACGAGCAGTACTTC.

The rearrangement joins TRBV20-1 to TRBJ1-3, with unresolved D. This CDR3 has 12 residues. Germline loops: CDR1 DFQATT, CDR2 SNEGSKA (reference sequence). Trimming left V 5 bases short and J 4 bases short, with 9 bases between. The CDR3 protein is CSAVGVGNTIYF. CDR3 nucleotide sequence: TGCAGTGCTGTCGGGGTGGGAAACACCATATATTTT.

This chain connects TRBV7-2 to TRBJ1-2, with 7 bases identical to TRBD1. Trimming took 0 bases from V and 4 from J; bases not matched to a gene: 5. The germline V gene encodes CDR1 SGHTA and CDR2 FQGNSA. The CDR3 has 15 residues. The CDR3 is CASSLAVGQLYGYTF. CDR3 sequence (DNA): TGTGCCAGCAGCTTAGCGGTGGGACAGCTCTATGGCTACACCTTC.

The chain uses TRBV3-1 and TRBJ1-2, with D unclear. Germline CDR1 and CDR2: LGHDT and YNNKEL (reference sequence). V dropped 5 bases and J dropped 3 bases, with 16 bases sitting between them. The CDR3 contains 15 residues. The CDR3 coding sequence is TGTGCCAGCAGCTCACCGTTGGTCGGTTACTATGGCTACACCTTC. Translation: CASSSPLVGYYGYTF. The full variable domain, its missing parts supplied by reference TRBV3-1 and TRBJ1-2, is DTAVSQTPKYLVTQMGNDKSIKCEQNLGHDTMYWYKQDSKKFLKIMFSYNNKELIINETVPNRFSPKSPDKAHLNLHINSLELGDSAVYFCASSSPLVGYYGYTFGSGTRLTVV.

This CDR3 is CASRETGSQTQYF. CDR3 in DNA: TGTGCCAGCAGAGAAACAGGGTCCCAGACCCAGTACTTC. The chain is built from TRBV2 and TRBJ2-5; D possibly corresponds to TRBD1 (6 bases). In germline, CDR1 is SNHLY, CDR2 FYNNEI. V lost 6 bases and J lost 6, with 14 bases in between. The CDR3 consists of 13 residues. The whole variable domain, filled in from reference TRBV2 and TRBJ2-5, reads EPEVTQTPSHQVTQMGQEVILRCVPISNHLYFYWYRQILGQKVEFLVSFYNNEISEKSEIFDDQFSVERPDGSNFTLKIRSTKLEDSAMYFCASRETGSQTQYFGPGTRLLVL.

The rearrangement links TRBV27 to TRBJ2-1; TRBD2 is a possible D gene (6 bases). Germline V gene data show CDR1 as MNHEY and CDR2 as SMNVEV (reference sequence). This CDR3 comprises 15 residues. V was pared by 3 bases and J by 3 bases, with 12 bases between. The CDR3 protein is CASSFLAGFYNEQFF. The DNA of the CDR3 is TGTGCCAGCAGTTTTTTGGCGGGATTCTACAATGAGCAGTTCTTC.

The chain employs TRBV7-2 and TRBJ1-1, with no clear D. V was trimmed by 2 bases and J by 7 bases, leaving 14 bases between them. Germline V gene data show CDR1 as SGHTA and CDR2 as FQGNSA. This CDR3 spans 14 amino acids. The CDR3 coding sequence is TGTGCCAGCAGCTTACTTGGAGGGAGAGGTGAAGCTTTCTTT. Translated: CASSLLGGRGEAFF.

This clonotype was observed a single time. The V call is TRBV7-6, the J call TRBJ2-7; a possible D gene is TRBD2 (6 bases). The CDR3 runs 15 residues. The V gene lost 5 bases and the J gene lost 6 bases, with 20 bases spanning the gap. Germline CDR1 and CDR2: SGHVS and FNYEAQ. CDR3 residues: CASSPQVGKGGEQYF. The CDR3 nucleotides are TGTGCCAGCAGCCCACAGGTGGGGAAGGGAGGCGAGCAGTACTTC.